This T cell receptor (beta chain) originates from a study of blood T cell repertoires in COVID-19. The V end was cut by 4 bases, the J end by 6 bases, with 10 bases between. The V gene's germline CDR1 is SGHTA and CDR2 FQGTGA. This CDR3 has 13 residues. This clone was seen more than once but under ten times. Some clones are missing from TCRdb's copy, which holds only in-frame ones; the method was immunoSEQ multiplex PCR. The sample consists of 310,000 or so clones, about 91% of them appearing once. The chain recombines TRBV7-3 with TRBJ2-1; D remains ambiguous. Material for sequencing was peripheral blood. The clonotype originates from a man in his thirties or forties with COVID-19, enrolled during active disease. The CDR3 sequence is CASSSPSRNEQFF. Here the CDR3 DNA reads TGTGCCAGCAGCTCCCCTTCGCGCAATGAGCAGTTCTTC.